These T cell receptor beta chains were read from a single sample in a study of blood T cell repertoires in COVID-19. Data came from immunoSEQ multiplex PCR; TCRdb stores just in-frame clones and leaves some out. The data show 120,000 or so clones, with just under 80% seen just once and 25% held by the top ten. Material for sequencing was peripheral blood. These receptors were obtained from a human donor in a cohort sampled during active COVID-19. Each CDR3 is given with its conserved first and last residue. The D gene is left open where the match is weak. Only some rows state a clone size, as once, few, many or a class for expanded clones.

CASSRISPGSGYGYTF,TGTGCCAGCAGCCGAATAAGCCCAGGGTCCGGATATGGCTACACCTTC,TRBV3-1/TRBV3-2,16,-,-,TRBJ1-2
CATSDYGDRASDTQYF,TGTGCCACCAGTGATTACGGGGACAGAGCTTCAGATACGCAGTATTTT,TRBV24-1,16,-,TRBD1,TRBJ2-3
CASSYATGQGGEKLFF,TGTGCCAGCAGCTATGCCACCGGACAGGGGGGGGAAAAACTGTTTTTT,TRBV6-6,16,once,TRBD1,TRBJ1-4
CASSQLGAETQYF,TGTGCCAGCAGCCAATTGGGGGCGGAGACCCAGTACTTC,TRBV3-1/TRBV3-2,13,-,-,TRBJ2-5
CASSIRAGGRRETQYF,TGTGCCAGTAGTATAAGGGCGGGAGGAAGACGAGAGACCCAGTACTTC,TRBV19,16,-,TRBD2,TRBJ2-5
CASSDFISGELFF,TGTGCCAGCAGTGATTTTATCTCGGGGGAGCTGTTTTTT,TRBV25-1,13,-,-,TRBJ2-2
CASNSPLLGQWYF,TGTGCCAGCAATTCCCCCCTACTGGGGCAGTGGTACTTC,TRBV27,13,-,-,TRBJ2-7
CASSPRTGTTTGELFF,TGTGCCAGCTCACCCCGGACAGGGACGACGACCGGGGAGCTGTTTTTT,TRBV18,16,-,TRBD1,TRBJ2-2
CASSIIPGEAFF,TGTGCCAGTAGTATCATTCCAGGGGAAGCTTTCTTT,TRBV19,12,few,-,TRBJ1-1
CASSLAVGSSYNEQFF,TGTGCCAGCAGCTTAGCCGTAGGGAGCTCCTACAATGAGCAGTTCTTC,TRBV11-2,16,once,-,TRBJ2-1
CASSGAGLFTDTQYF,TGTGCCAGCAGTGGTGCTGGGCTGTTCACAGATACGCAGTATTTT,TRBV2,15,-,-,TRBJ2-3
CASSQNWGGGNTEAFF,TGTGCCAGCAGCCAAAACTGGGGGGGCGGGAACACTGAAGCTTTCTTT,TRBV3-1/TRBV3-2,16,few,-,TRBJ1-1
CASSPLAGGETQYF,TGTGCCAGCAGCCCCCTAGCGGGAGGTGAGACCCAGTACTTC,TRBV9,14,-,TRBD2,TRBJ2-5
CASSQDPRGRTEAFF,TGCGCCAGCAGCCAAGATCCAAGGGGGCGAACTGAAGCTTTCTTT,TRBV4-3,15,-,TRBD1,TRBJ1-1
CASSLALAGTNEQFF,TGTGCCAGCAGCTTAGCACTAGCGGGGACCAATGAGCAGTTCTTC,TRBV7-9,15,-,TRBD2,TRBJ2-1
CASSSGQANQPQHF,TGTGCCAGCAGCTCGGGACAGGCTAATCAGCCCCAGCATTTT,TRBV11-1,14,-,TRBD1,TRBJ1-5
CASSPTGDARETQYF,TGTGCCAGCAGTCCAACAGGGGATGCGAGGGAGACCCAGTACTTC,TRBV5-4,15,-,TRBD1,TRBJ2-5
CASTLRGAETYGYTF,TGTGCCTCCACCCTACGGGGGGCCGAGACCTATGGCTACACCTTC,TRBV30,15,few,-,TRBJ1-2
CASRIAGSYEQYF,TGCGCCAGCAGAATAGCGGGATCCTACGAGCAGTACTTC,TRBV5-1,13,-,TRBD2,TRBJ2-7
CASSITQGAFNQPQHF,TGTGCCAGTAGTATAACCCAGGGGGCGTTTAATCAGCCCCAGCATTTT,TRBV19,16,-,TRBD1,TRBJ1-5
CATSDLTPGSSYNEQFF,TGTGCCACCAGTGATTTAACTCCGGGAAGCTCCTACAATGAGCAGTTCTTC,TRBV24-1,17,-,-,TRBJ2-1
CASSRQLANYGYTF,TGTGCCAGCAGCCGACAGCTAGCTAACTATGGCTACACCTTC,TRBV5-5,14,-,-,TRBJ1-2
CASSRGLAGSNEQFF,TGTGCCAGCAGCCGAGGACTAGCGGGATCCAATGAGCAGTTCTTC,TRBV6-5,15,-,TRBD2,TRBJ2-1
CASSYRQGYGYTF,TGTGCCAGTAGTTATCGACAGGGCTATGGCTACACCTTC,TRBV19,13,many,TRBD1,TRBJ1-2
CASSRRGQEQETQYF,TGTGCCAGCAGTAGGAGGGGGCAGGAACAAGAGACCCAGTACTTC,TRBV28,15,-,-,TRBJ2-5
CASSLNMGQDYEQYF,TGTGCCAGCAGCTTAAATATGGGACAGGACTACGAGCAGTACTTC,TRBV7-8,15,-,TRBD1,TRBJ2-7
CASSLGQVGYTF,TGTGCCAGCAGCTTGGGCCAGGTGGGCTACACCTTC,TRBV7-9,12,-,-,TRBJ1-2
CASSDRGVPYNEQFF,TGTGCCAGCAGTGACCGGGGGGTTCCGTACAATGAGCAGTTCTTC,TRBV2,15,once,TRBD2,TRBJ2-1
CASSVRGLSYNEQFF,TGTGCCAGCAGCGTACGCGGACTCTCCTACAATGAGCAGTTCTTC,TRBV9,15,-,-,TRBJ2-1
CASSRTSGYNEQFF,TGTGCCAGCAGTCGGACTAGCGGCTACAATGAGCAGTTCTTC,TRBV28,14,-,TRBD2,TRBJ2-1
CASSYSNEVYNEQFF,TGTGCCAGCAGTTACTCGAATGAGGTTTACAATGAGCAGTTCTTC,TRBV6-5,15,-,-,TRBJ2-1
CASSLGTRTGKNSPLHF,TGTGCCAGCAGTTTAGGGACCAGGACAGGGAAGAATTCACCCCTCCACTTT,TRBV28,17,-,TRBD1,TRBJ1-6
CASSLTPDRGEKLFF,TGCGCCAGCAGCTTAACCCCGGACAGGGGTGAAAAACTGTTTTTT,TRBV5-1,15,-,TRBD1,TRBJ1-4
CASSVRGRGDTNEKLFF,TGTGCCAGCAGCGTCAGGGGGCGCGGGGACACTAATGAAAAACTGTTTTTT,TRBV7-3,17,-,TRBD1,TRBJ1-4
CASSLQGSGDYGYTF,TGTGCCAGCAGCCTACAGGGGAGTGGGGACTATGGCTACACCTTC,TRBV3-1/TRBV3-2,15,-,TRBD1,TRBJ1-2
CASSNGRVRGHTDTQYF,TGTGCCAGCAGTAACGGACGAGTACGGGGTCACACAGATACGCAGTATTTT,TRBV7-6,17,-,-,TRBJ2-3
CASSGGQGGNEKLFF,TGCGCCAGCAGCGGGGGACAGGGTGGGAATGAAAAACTGTTTTTT,TRBV5-1,15,-,TRBD1,TRBJ1-4
CASSLYSGRPDTQYF,TGTGCCAGCAGCTTATATAGCGGGAGGCCAGATACGCAGTATTTT,TRBV7-3,15,-,TRBD2,TRBJ2-3
CSASSGGPTDTQYF,TGCAGTGCTAGTAGCGGGGGCCCCACAGATACGCAGTATTTT,TRBV20-1,14,once,TRBD2,TRBJ2-3
CATSPQAPSGIHNEQFF,TGTGCCACCAGTCCCCAAGCCCCTAGCGGGATTCACAATGAGCAGTTCTTC,TRBV24-1,17,few,TRBD2,TRBJ2-1
CASALLGETEAFF,TGTGCCAGCGCTTTGTTGGGCGAGACTGAAGCTTTCTTT,TRBV19,13,-,-,TRBJ1-1
CASSLTPPPATNEKLFF,TGTGCCAGCAGCCTAACGCCACCTCCCGCAACTAATGAAAAACTGTTTTTT,TRBV5-5,17,-,-,TRBJ1-4
CASSLGLLGEQYF,TGTGCCAGTAGTTTAGGACTCCTGGGTGAGCAGTACTTC,TRBV19,13,few,-,TRBJ2-7
CASSRSGAAGVEAFF,TGTGCCAGCAGTCGTTCAGGGGCCGCAGGGGTTGAAGCTTTCTTT,TRBV6-5,15,-,-,TRBJ1-1
CASSYEAGGNSPLHF,TGCGCCAGCAGTTACGAAGCAGGGGGAAATTCACCCCTCCACTTT,TRBV4-1,15,once,TRBD1,TRBJ1-6
CASSEGVAGYTF,TGTGCCAGCAGCGAGGGAGTAGCTGGCTACACCTTC,TRBV5-8,12,-,-,TRBJ1-2
CASSPSRGGSANTGELFF,TGTGCCAGCTCACCATCCCGAGGGGGTTCCGCGAACACCGGGGAGCTGTTTTTT,TRBV18,18,-,-,TRBJ2-2
CASSPERSGGGTQYF,TGTGCCAGCTCACCAGAACGTAGCGGGGGAGGTACGCAGTATTTT,TRBV18,15,-,TRBD2,TRBJ2-3
CASSLNVWRVNTEAFF,TGTGCCAGCAGCCTTAACGTGTGGAGGGTGAACACTGAAGCTTTCTTT,TRBV14,16,few,-,TRBJ1-1
CASSSTSYKGGRETQYF,TGTGCCAGCAGTTCAACATCCTATAAAGGGGGTCGGGAGACCCAGTACTTC,TRBV28,17,-,-,TRBJ2-5
CASSDGGILAGRDNEQYF,TGTGCCAGCAGTGACGGGGGGATACTAGCGGGGAGAGATAATGAGCAGTACTTC,TRBV28,18,-,TRBD2,TRBJ2-7
CATSREAAGETQYF,TGTGCCACCAGCCGAGAAGCGGCTGGTGAGACCCAGTACTTC,TRBV24-1,14,-,-,TRBJ2-5
CASMGGRSYNEQFF,TGTGCCAGCATGGGCGGGAGGTCCTACAATGAGCAGTTCTTC,TRBV2,14,few,TRBD2,TRBJ2-1
CASSGTGGEKLFF,TGTGCCAGCAGTGGGACAGGGGGCGAAAAACTGTTTTTT,TRBV2,13,-,TRBD1,TRBJ1-4
CASRDSGVYGYTF,TGTGCCAGCAGGGACTCAGGGGTCTATGGCTACACCTTC,TRBV25-1,13,once,-,TRBJ1-2
CAWTGNNYGYTF,TGTGCCTGGACAGGGAATAACTATGGCTACACCTTC,TRBV30,12,-,-,TRBJ1-2
CASGGFGNTIYF,TGTGCCAGCGGGGGCTTTGGAAACACCATATATTTT,TRBV2,12,-,-,TRBJ1-3
CASSPTGGETEAFF,TGTGCCAGCAGCCCTACCGGAGGGGAGACTGAAGCTTTCTTT,TRBV7-2,14,once,-,TRBJ1-1
CASSQPLQGEAFF,TGTGCCAGCAGCCAGCCCCTACAGGGTGAAGCTTTCTTT,TRBV3-1/TRBV3-2,13,-,-,TRBJ1-1